One and the same sample provided the 14 T cell receptor beta chains below, sequenced in a study of pediatric ulcerative colitis. Sequencing was performed with immunoSEQ multiplex PCR; in TCRdb, only in-frame clones are kept and a portion is missing. The repertoire holds about 15,000 clones, about two thirds seen once, with around 3.7% in the top ten. During colonoscopy, one to two rectal pinch biopsies were collected. The sample comprised gut tissue. The receptors derive from a girl aged 10-17 years with moderate ulcerative colitis.

The chain carries TRBV29-1 and TRBJ2-1; a weak D match, TRBD2 (5 bases). This CDR3 is built from 16 residues. The germline V gene encodes CDR1 SQVTM and CDR2 ANQGSEA. Trimming took off 4 bases at V and 0 bases at J, with 16 bases between the two ends. The CDR3 DNA is TGCAGCGTTGTCAGCCCCACTAGGAGCTCCTACAATGAGCAGTTCTTC. Its protein is CSVVSPTRSSYNEQFF.

V and J are TRBV20-1 and TRBJ2-7; D ambiguous. Trimming removed 3 bases at V and 0 bases at J, with 3 bases between. In germline, CDR1 is DFQATT, CDR2 SNEGSKA (reference sequence). The CDR3 extends over 11 amino acids. CDR3 in amino acids: CSASDSYEQYF. The CDR3 DNA sequence: TGCAGTGCTAGCGACTCCTACGAGCAGTACTTC.

This clone was detected a few times. The chain recombines TRBV6-5 with TRBJ2-1; D uncertain. Per germline, CDR1 MNHEY and CDR2 SVGAGI. V gave up 6 bases and J gave up 4 bases, with 4 bases separating them. The CDR3 runs to 11 residues. CDR3: CASRSYNEQFF. Here the CDR3 DNA reads TGTGCCAGCAGATCATACAATGAGCAGTTCTTC.

The V call is TRBV7-3, the J call TRBJ2-1; 8 nucleotides agree with TRBD1. This CDR3 region has 15 residues. The J segment lost 7 bases and the V segment lost 0 bases, leaving 5 bases of the junction unmatched. The V gene's germline CDR1 is SGHTA and CDR2 FQGTGA. The DNA for the CDR3 is TGTGCCAGCAGCTTAACCCAGGGGGCGTTGAATGAGCAGTTCTTC. Translation gives CASSLTQGALNEQFF. Supplemented by reference TRBV7-3 and TRBJ2-1, the full variable domain reads GAGVSQTPSNKVTEKGKYVELRCDPISGHTALYWYRQSLGQGPEFLIYFQGTGAADDSGLPNDRFFAVRPEGSVSTLKIQRTERGDSAVYLCASSLTQGALNEQFFGPGTRLTVL.

The V and J genes are TRBV19 and TRBJ2-7; either TRBD1 or TRBD2 may fit D (6 bases each). V lost 7 bases, J lost 9 bases, and 19 bases lay in between. In germline, CDR1 is LNHDA, CDR2 SQIVND (reference sequence). The CDR3 contains 13 residues. The CDR3 DNA reads as TGTGCCAGTACGGGGGCAGGCGAGGGGGTGCAGTACTTC. This encodes CASTGAGEGVQYF.

The chain employs TRBV4-2 and TRBJ1-1, with D perhaps matching TRBD1 (5 bases). The CDR3 has 13 residues. Germline CDR1 and CDR2: LGHNA and YNFKEQ. V was pared by 4 bases and J by 6 bases, with 12 bases between. Here the CDR3 reads CASSPGGGPEAFF. In nucleotides, the CDR3 is TGTGCCAGCAGCCCGGGGGGAGGGCCTGAAGCTTTCTTT.

The chain couples TRBV19 to TRBJ2-4, with D perhaps TRBD1 or TRBD2 (6 bases each). CDR1 and CDR2 from the germline V gene are LNHDA and SQIVND (reference sequence). The CDR3 is 15 amino acids. The ends were cut back, 7 bases at V and 2 bases at J, with 15 bases in the middle. The CDR3 loop is CASTQGGSPKNIQYF. As DNA, the CDR3 is TGTGCCAGTACCCAAGGGGGGAGTCCCAAAAACATTCAGTACTTC.

This clone occurred a few times. The chain uses TRBV11-2 and TRBJ2-1; D is possibly TRBD2 (5 bases). Trimming left V 4 bases short and J 9 bases short, with 10 bases between. The germline CDR1 and CDR2 sequences are SGHAT and FQNNGV. The CDR3 is 12 residues long. CDR3 DNA: TGTGCCAGCAGCTATGAGGGCCCTGAGCAGTTCTTC. Translation gives CASSYEGPEQFF.

This clone was counted once. The CDR3 DNA reads as TGTGCCAGCAGCTTAGGAAGAAGCGGGGGGGCCCTGGAGACCCAGTACTTC. It specifies CASSLGRSGGALETQYF. The rearrangement links TRBV7-6 to TRBJ2-5, with 10 bases lining up with TRBD2. V lost 1 base and J lost 5; bases outside the gene matches: 10. The germline V gene encodes CDR1 SGHVS and CDR2 FNYEAQ. The CDR3 covers 17 residues.

This clone appeared a few times. The chain has TRBV21-1 and TRBJ1-6. TRBV21-1 is recorded as a pseudogene. The CDR3 covers 12 residues. CDR3 amino acids: CASSTAPGPLHF. The CDR3 nucleotides read TGTGCCAGCAGCACGGCACCCGGCCCCCTCCACTTT.

This clone was recorded only once. The V call is TRBV5-1, the J call TRBJ2-1; D not certain. This CDR3 has 14 residues. V was cut by 7 bases and J by 10 bases, with 21 bases left in between. Germline V lookup: CDR1 SGHRS, CDR2 YFSETQ. CDR3 sequence reads: CASGDKVQRPEQFF. CDR3 DNA sequence: TGCGCCAGCGGTGACAAAGTCCAACGTCCGGAGCAGTTCTTC.

The CDR3 DNA reads TGTGCCAGCAAGACCGGACAGGGGAATCAGCCCCAGCATTTT. It encodes CASKTGQGNQPQHF. The chain is built from TRBV27 and TRBJ1-5; 9 bases line up with TRBD1. V lost 7 bases, J lost 4 bases, and 5 bases stayed unmatched. This CDR3 region has 14 residues. Germline V gene sequence: CDR1 MNHEY, CDR2 SMNVEV (reference sequence).

The chain carries TRBV28 and TRBJ2-1; 7 bases are a match to TRBD2. Trimming at V came to 5 bases and at J to 4 bases, leaving 8 bases not matched to a gene. The CDR3 is 15 amino acids. Germline-derived CDR1 and CDR2 are MDHEN and SYDVKM. CDR3 nucleotide sequence: TGTGCCAGCAGTCCCGTCGCGGGAGTTTACAATGAGCAGTTCTTC. This gives the protein CASSPVAGVYNEQFF.

The chain employs TRBV28 and TRBJ2-1; 9 bases are a match to TRBD2. The CDR3 covers 17 residues. J gave up 0 bases and V 2 bases, and 5 bases lay outside the gene matches. CDR1 MDHEN and CDR2 SYDVKM come from the germline V gene. CDR3 nucleotide sequence: TGTGCCAGCAGTTTAATAGGTAGCGGGAGCTCCTACAATGAGCAGTTCTTC. Translating it yields CASSLIGSGSSYNEQFF.